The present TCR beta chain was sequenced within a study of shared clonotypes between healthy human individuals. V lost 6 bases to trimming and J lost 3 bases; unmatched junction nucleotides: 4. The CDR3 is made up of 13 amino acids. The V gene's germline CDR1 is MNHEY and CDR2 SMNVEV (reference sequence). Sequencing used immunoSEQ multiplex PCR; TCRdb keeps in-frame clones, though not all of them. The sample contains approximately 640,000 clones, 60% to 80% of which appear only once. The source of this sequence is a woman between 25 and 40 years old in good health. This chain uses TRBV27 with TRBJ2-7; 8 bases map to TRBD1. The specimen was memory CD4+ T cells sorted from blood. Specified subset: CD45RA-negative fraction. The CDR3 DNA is TGTGCCAGCAGCAGACAGGGGAACTACGAGCAGTACTTC. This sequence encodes CASSRQGNYEQYF.